A selection of T cell receptor beta chains follows, all from one sample in a study of control samples from healthy donors and cancer patients. Using immunoSEQ multiplex PCR, the repertoire was profiled, and TCRdb retains in-frame clones only, with some absent. The sample includes around 110,000 clones, 85% to 90% of them seen just once. The specimen was PBMCs. The source of these receptors is a woman aged 45-65 years with colorectal cancer. Both conserved end residues are part of each CDR3. Each record gives: clone size, J gene, V gene, D gene, CDR3 protein, CDR3 DNA. A D gene is named only where the DNA matches it firmly. Only some rows state a clone size, as once, few, many or a class for expanded clones.

size: -; J: TRBJ2-3; V: TRBV4-2; D: -; CDR3: CASSQDRATDTQYF; DNA: TGTGCCAGCAGCCAAGATAGAGCAACAGATACGCAGTATTTT
size: -; J: TRBJ2-5; V: TRBV9; D: TRBD1; CDR3: CASSNPGGVWETQYF; DNA: TGTGCCAGCAGCAACCCAGGGGGTGTGTGGGAGACCCAGTACTTC
size: -; J: TRBJ1-2; V: TRBV28; D: -; CDR3: CASSLSSWGAYNYGYTF; DNA: TGTGCCAGCAGTTTATCCTCATGGGGGGCATATAACTATGGCTACACCTTC
size: -; J: TRBJ2-7; V: TRBV7-9; D: -; CDR3: CASSSVYEQYF; DNA: TGTGCCAGCAGCTCAGTATACGAGCAGTACTTC
size: once; J: TRBJ2-7; V: TRBV5-8; D: TRBD1; CDR3: CASSLEGTGGFEQYF; DNA: TGTGCCAGCAGCTTGGAAGGGACAGGGGGCTTCGAGCAGTACTTC
size: -; J: TRBJ2-6; V: TRBV19; D: TRBD1; CDR3: CATSRGQYSGANVLTF; DNA: TGTGCCACCAGTAGGGGACAGTACTCTGGGGCCAACGTCCTGACTTTC
size: once; J: TRBJ2-7; V: TRBV19; D: -; CDR3: CARDQGPEYEQYF; DNA: TGTGCCAGAGACCAGGGACCCGAATACGAGCAGTACTTC
size: -; J: TRBJ1-2; V: TRBV30; D: TRBD1; CDR3: CAWTSGQRYGYTF; DNA: TGTGCCTGGACCTCGGGACAGCGTTATGGCTACACCTTC
size: -; J: TRBJ2-1; V: TRBV3-1/TRBV3-2; D: -; CDR3: CASSQAAGARGSNEQFF; DNA: TGTGCCAGCAGCCAAGCGGCGGGGGCGAGGGGGTCCAATGAGCAGTTCTTC
size: -; J: TRBJ2-7; V: TRBV6-5; D: TRBD1; CDR3: CASSFRRQGYEQYF; DNA: TGTGCCAGCAGTTTCCGACGACAGGGCTACGAGCAGTACTTC
size: -; J: TRBJ2-7; V: TRBV19; D: TRBD1; CDR3: CASSTQGAGEQYF; DNA: TGTGCCAGTAGTACCCAGGGGGCCGGCGAGCAGTACTTC
size: -; J: TRBJ2-7; V: TRBV28; D: TRBD1; CDR3: CASSLGVTGKYF; DNA: TGTGCCAGCAGTTTAGGAGTGACAGGGAAGTACTTC
size: -; J: TRBJ2-3; V: TRBV5-4; D: -; CDR3: CASSSRLEKTDTQYF; DNA: TGTGCCAGCAGCTCTAGACTAGAAAAAACAGATACGCAGTATTTT
size: -; J: TRBJ1-2; V: TRBV21-1; D: -; CDR3: CASRTRGGPYGYTF; DNA: TGTGCCAGCAGGACCCGGGGGGGACCCTATGGCTACACCTTC
size: -; J: TRBJ2-1; V: TRBV4-2; D: TRBD1; CDR3: CASSQESGRDRFGDEQFF; DNA: TGTGCCAGCAGCCAAGAGTCAGGCCGGGACAGGTTCGGCGATGAGCAGTTCTTC
size: -; J: TRBJ2-7; V: TRBV7-3; D: -; CDR3: CASSLNPWGASYEQYF; DNA: TGTGCCAGCAGCTTAAATCCCTGGGGGGCGTCCTACGAGCAGTACTTC